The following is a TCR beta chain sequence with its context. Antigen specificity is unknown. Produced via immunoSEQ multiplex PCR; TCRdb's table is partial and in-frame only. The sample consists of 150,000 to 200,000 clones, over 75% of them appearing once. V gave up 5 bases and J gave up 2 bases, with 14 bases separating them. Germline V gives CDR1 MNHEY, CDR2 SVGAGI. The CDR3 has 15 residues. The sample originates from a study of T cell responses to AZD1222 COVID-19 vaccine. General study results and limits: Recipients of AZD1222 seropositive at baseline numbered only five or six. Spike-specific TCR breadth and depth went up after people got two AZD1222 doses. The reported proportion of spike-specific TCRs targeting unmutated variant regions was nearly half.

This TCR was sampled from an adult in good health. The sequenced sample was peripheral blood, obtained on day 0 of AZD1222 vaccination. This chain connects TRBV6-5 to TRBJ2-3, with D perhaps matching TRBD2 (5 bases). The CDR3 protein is CASSPGFPPTDTQYF. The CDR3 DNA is TGTGCCAGCAGTCCGGGATTTCCCCCCACAGATACGCAGTATTTT.